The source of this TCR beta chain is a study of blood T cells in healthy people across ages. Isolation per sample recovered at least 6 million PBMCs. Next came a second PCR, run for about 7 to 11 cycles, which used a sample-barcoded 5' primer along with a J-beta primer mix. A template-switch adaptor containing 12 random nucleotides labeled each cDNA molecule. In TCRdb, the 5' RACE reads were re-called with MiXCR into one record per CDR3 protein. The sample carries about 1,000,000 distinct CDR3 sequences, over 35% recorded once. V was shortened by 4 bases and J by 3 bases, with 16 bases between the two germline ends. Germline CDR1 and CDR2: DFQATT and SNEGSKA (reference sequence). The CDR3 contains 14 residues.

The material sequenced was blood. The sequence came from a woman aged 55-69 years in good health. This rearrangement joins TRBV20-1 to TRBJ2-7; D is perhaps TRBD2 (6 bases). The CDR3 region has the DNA TGCAGTGCTAAAGGGGCCCGGGGGTACTACGAGCAGTACTTC. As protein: CSAKGARGYYEQYF.